This TCR beta chain was identified during a study of blood T cell repertoires in COVID-19. Authors' data handling: Reference gene primer amplification gave nucleated cell count estimates. Profiled with immunoSEQ multiplex PCR; TCRdb holds only in-frame clones, not every one. That table supplies the V and J calls and clone size; D and trimming were determined from the DNA. The sample carries 80,000 to 100,000 clones, about 84% recorded once. This clone was seen a single time. The origin of this receptor is a man aged 55-75 years with acute or convalescent COVID-19. Sequenced sample: peripheral blood.

The DNA for the CDR3 is TGTGCCAGCAGCTTGGTTGGGGGGACCGGGGAGCTGTTTTTT. This gives the protein CASSLVGGTGELFF. This chain uses TRBV5-4 with TRBJ2-2; D might be TRBD2 (6 bases). This CDR3 region has 14 residues. V lost 0 bases, J lost 5 bases, and 8 bases lay in between. Germline V gives CDR1 SGHNT, CDR2 YYREEE (reference sequence).